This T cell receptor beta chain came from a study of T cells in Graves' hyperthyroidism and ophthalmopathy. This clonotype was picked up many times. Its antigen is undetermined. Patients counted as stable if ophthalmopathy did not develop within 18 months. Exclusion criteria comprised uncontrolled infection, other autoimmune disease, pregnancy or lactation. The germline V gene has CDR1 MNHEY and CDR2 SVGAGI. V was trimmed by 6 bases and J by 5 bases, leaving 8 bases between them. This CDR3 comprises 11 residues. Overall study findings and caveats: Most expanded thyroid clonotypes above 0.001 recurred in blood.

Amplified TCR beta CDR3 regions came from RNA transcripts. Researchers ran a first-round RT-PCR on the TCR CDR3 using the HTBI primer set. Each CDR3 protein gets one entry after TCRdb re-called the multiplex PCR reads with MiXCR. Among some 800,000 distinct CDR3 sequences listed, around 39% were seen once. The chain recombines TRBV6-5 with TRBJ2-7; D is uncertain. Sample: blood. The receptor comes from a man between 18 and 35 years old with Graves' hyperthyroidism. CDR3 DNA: TGTGCCAGCAGCACGGGCGACGAGCAGTACTTC. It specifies CASSTGDEQYF.